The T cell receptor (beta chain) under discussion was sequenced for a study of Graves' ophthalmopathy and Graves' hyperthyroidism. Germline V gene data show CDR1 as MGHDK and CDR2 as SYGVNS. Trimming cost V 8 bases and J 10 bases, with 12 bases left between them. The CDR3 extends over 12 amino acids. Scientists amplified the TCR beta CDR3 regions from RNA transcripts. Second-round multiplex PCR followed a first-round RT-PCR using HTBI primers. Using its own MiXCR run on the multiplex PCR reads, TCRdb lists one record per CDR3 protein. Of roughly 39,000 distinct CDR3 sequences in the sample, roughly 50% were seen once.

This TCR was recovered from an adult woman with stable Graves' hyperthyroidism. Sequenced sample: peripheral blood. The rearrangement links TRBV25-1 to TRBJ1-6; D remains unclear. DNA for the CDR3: TGTGCCAGCTTGGACTTATCATCACCCCTCCACTTT. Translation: CASLDLSSPLHF.